This TCR beta chain came from a study of CXCR3-negative and CXCR3-positive naive CD8 T cells. Overall study findings and caveats: CXCR3-positive naive cells carried more hydrophobic TRB CDR3s than CXCR3-negative ones.

In preparing the TRB cDNA libraries, 5' RACE with UMI labels was used. TCRdb processed the 5' RACE reads again and assigns one entry to each CDR3 protein, with no DNA. The table lists some 54,000 distinct CDR3 sequences. Per the germline V gene, CDR1 is LNHDA and CDR2 is SQIVND (reference sequence). The length of the CDR3 is 11 residues. Regarding this clonotype: Its cognate antigen is unknown.

The CD45RO-CCR7+CD27+CD95- phenotype denoted naive CD8+ T cells. The chain joins TRBV19 to TRBJ2-7. The source material was naive CXCR3+ CD8+ T cells from blood. Sample subset: CD45RO-CCR7+CD27+CD95- naive CD8+ T cells expressing CXCR3 (TNR3+). This TCR came from a human donor in good health. Some clones in this sample may be carry-over from other donors' samples. CDR3 sequence reads: CASSMMDEQYF.